This T cell receptor (beta chain) was profiled in a study of T cells expressing NK-cell markers. Study-level points and caveats: Top CD8+ clonotypes included the dominant CD3+CD56+NKG2C+ clonotypes in several donors.

5'RACE template switching with UMIs generated TCR beta cDNA. After re-calling the 5' RACE reads, TCRdb lists one entry per CDR3 protein, DNA absent. The sample spans roughly 450,000 distinct CDR3 sequences; the ten largest clones claim over 1.1%. Germline-derived CDR1 and CDR2 are DFQATT and SNEGSKA (reference sequence). The CDR3 extends over 13 amino acids. A note on this clonotype: Its cognate antigen is unknown.

The sample consisted of blood T cells: a sorted CD56 or NKG2C T cell subset, CD4+ or CD8+ T cells, or bulk PBMC T cells (not recorded which). This sequence joins TRBV20-1 and TRBJ2-3; the TCRdb call, TRBD2, lacks DNA for checking. The TCR was taken from a woman aged 45-60 years in good health. The CDR3 spells CSAWGLVTDTQYF.